These T cell receptor beta chains were read from a single sample in a study of T-cell memory formation after mild COVID-19. TCRdb re-called the 5' RACE reads with MiXCR, one entry per CDR3 protein. The table includes about half a million distinct CDR3 sequences, approximately 18% detected once. The specimen sequenced was PBMCs or a T cell subset sorted from them (not recorded which). The receptors were gathered from an adult woman who had mild COVID-19 (a few samples of this study predate the infection). Cell type and time point are not known. CDR3s include the opening cysteine and the closing phenylalanine or tryptophan. D genes are given only for firm matches. Rows give clone size only sometimes, using once, few, many, or a class for an expanded clone.

.	.	TRBV6-2/TRBV6-3	TRBJ2-1	TGTGCCAGCAGCTTCATCCGAAGATCGGGGAGTCCCTACAATGAGCAGTTCTTC	CASSFIRRSGSPYNEQFF
few	TRBD1	TRBV5-1	TRBJ2-4	TGCGCCAGCAGCTTAGCTCAACCGGGACAGGGGGCTAAACTGGCCAAAAACATTCAGTACTTC	CASSLAQPGQGAKLAKNIQYF
.	.	TRBV18	TRBJ1-1	TGTGCCAGCTCACCACCGGCGGGGACGAACACTGAAGCTTTCTTT	CASSPPAGTNTEAFF
.	.	TRBV7-6	TRBJ1-1	TGTGCCAGCAGCCCGCCCTCGTGGGGGGGCGCTGAAGCTTTCTTT	CASSPPSWGGAEAFF
few	.	TRBV19	TRBJ1-1	TGTGCCAGCGCGGGGGGGTACACTGAAGCTTTCTTT	CASAGGYTEAFF
.	TRBD2	TRBV29-1	TRBJ2-7	TGCAGCGTTGTATTGCGGGGGAACTCCTACGAGCAGTACTTC	CSVVLRGNSYEQYF
many	.	TRBV7-9	TRBJ1-1	TGTGCCAGCAGCTGGGACAATCCGAACACTGAAGCTTTCTTT	CASSWDNPNTEAFF
few	.	TRBV12-3/TRBV12-4	TRBJ1-1	TGTGCCAGCAGACTCGCTCTGCGGACGGACACTGAAGCTTTCTTT	CASRLALRTDTEAFF
.	.	TRBV21-1	TRBJ2-4	TGTGCCAGCAGCTTCCGACAGGACCCCTTAAAAAACATTCAGTACTTC	CASSFRQDPLKNIQYF
.	.	TRBV20-1	TRBJ2-1	TGCAGTGCTAGACCTACCGTCGGTAGCGACAATGAGCAGTTCTTC	CSARPTVGSDNEQFF
few	.	TRBV7-3	TRBJ2-3	TGTGCCAGCAGCATCATGGCGGCTAGCGCAGATACGCAGTATTTT	CASSIMAASADTQYF
few	.	TRBV6-2/TRBV6-3	TRBJ1-1	TGTGCCAGCAGCGGGGTCATGAACACTGAAGCTTTCTTT	CASSGVMNTEAFF
few	TRBD1	TRBV19	TRBJ2-6	TGTGCCAGTAGTACCCGCCGGACAGGGATAACTGGGGCCAACGTCCTGACTTTC	CASSTRRTGITGANVLTF
few	TRBD2	TRBV3-1	TRBJ2-7	TGTGCCAGCAGCCAGCATCCGGGGGGATCCTACGAGCAGTACTTC	CASSQHPGGSYEQYF